This TCR beta chain was identified in a study of CD8+ T cells in alopecia areata (dated by TCRdb to the late 2010s). As for the study more broadly: The treated patients took part in an open-label pilot trial in which moderate-to-severe alopecia areata was treated with oral tofacitinib at 5 to 10 mg twice daily. Scalp clonality was compared among normal scalp (n=4), patchy alopecia areata scalp (n=8), and alopecia totalis/universalis scalp (n=8). RNA came from the PAXgene miRNA kit for fixed scalp, the miRNeasy kit for PBMCs, and the RNeasy kit for mouse skin. The study used high-throughput TCRbeta sequencing to examine T cell clonal expansion in alopecia areata, in both the C3H/HeJ mouse model and human patients. TCRbeta CDR3 regions were amplified by immunoSEQ multiplex PCR using 35 Vbeta forward and 13 Jbeta reverse primers. Tofacitinib was administered for 6 to 18 months, and 6 months of follow-up off drug were then conducted to assess delayed response and recurrence. In treated patients, disease severity was measured using the SALT score, which gives the percentage of scalp surface area affected. On the human side, TCRbeta sequencing was run on scalp tissue and on sorted CD4+ and CD8+ peripheral blood T cells from healthy controls and from alopecia areata patients with either patchy or totalis/universalis disease. Patients on tofacitinib were biopsied at baseline and after 4 and 24 weeks of treatment, and several of the patients also had a later scalp biopsy. Study-level results and caveats: Resident alphabeta T cells in normal human skin are also sequenced, complicating scalp TCR repertoire analysis, unlike mouse skin dominated by gammadelta T cells. During tofacitinib treatment, many expanded lesional clones stuck around in both scalp and blood, and this persistence may partly explain why relapse happens after treatment is stopped. Because the treated cohort was small and had only one nonresponder, larger studies are needed to examine links between baseline CD8+ expansion and response. With tofacitinib, both scalp clonality and the number of expanded CD8+ clones among the top 100 scalp clones went down significantly. Lesional scalp, especially in alopecia totalis/universalis, showed higher clonality and more expanded CD8+ clones than normal scalp, suggesting antigenic drive. TCR sequences shared between patients were less clear than in mice, possibly partly because of HLA diversity in the patient population.

From cysteine to phenylalanine, the CDR3 is 13 amino acids long. Only the CDR3 part of the read is kept: 39 bases, read in frame from the first base. Per the germline V gene, SQVTM is the CDR1 and ANQGSEA is the CDR2. The trim is 4 bases for V and 3 bases for J, with a gap of 12 bases between the germline ends. The library came from the immunoSEQ multiplex PCR assay. RNA was extracted from all samples and reverse transcribed into cDNA, which served as template for TCR sequencing. First-strand cDNA was synthesized with SuperScript III using a 2:1 mix of oligo-dT and random hexamers. A synthetic immune receptor repertoire was used to measure amplification bias, and any remaining bias was corrected computationally. Processing in the source paper ran as follows. After raw reads were preprocessed to remove errors, the CDR3 was defined following IMGT conventions as running from the conserved cysteine to phenylalanine. Clonality was calculated as 1 minus Shannon entropy normalized by log2 of the number of productive unique TCRs. CD4 or CD8 identity of scalp clones was inferred by cross-referencing scalp TCRbeta sequences with sorted blood CD4 and CD8 repertoires. Imported from immuneACCESS, the table was reduced by TCRdb to in-frame sequences with V and J called. These copies leave out some clones; in studies compared against another copy, an unresolved V gene accounts for under half, and the cause of the remainder is not known. The V and J calls and clone size are taken from that table; D and trimming were inferred from the DNA. In this sample the table shows 150,000 to 200,000 clones, around three fifths of which occur a single time. The top ten clones comprise about 1.3% of the sample.

Interpreted using the paper, the treatment or condition label stands for: oral pan-JAK inhibitor, 5-10 mg twice daily. Lesional scalp punch biopsies and peripheral blood were obtained from alopecia areata patients. PBMCs were separated by density centrifugation and stained for CD3, CD4 and CD8, after which CD4+ and CD8+ T cells were sorted on a FACSAria. With respect to this clone: The antigen this receptor binds is unknown. No much larger clone exists at a distance of one base, and base qualities are not known.

The receptor was isolated from a human donor with alopecia areata. Rearrangement joined TRBV29-1 to TRBJ2-5; a weak D assignment points to TRBD2 (5 bases agree). Here the sequenced sample was CD4+ T cells sorted from blood, taken between weeks 47 and 50, from a patient treated with tofacitinib. The bases read TGCAGCGTTGGTGGGTCCGGGGAAGAGACCCAGTACTTC. The encoded protein is CSVGGSGEETQYF.